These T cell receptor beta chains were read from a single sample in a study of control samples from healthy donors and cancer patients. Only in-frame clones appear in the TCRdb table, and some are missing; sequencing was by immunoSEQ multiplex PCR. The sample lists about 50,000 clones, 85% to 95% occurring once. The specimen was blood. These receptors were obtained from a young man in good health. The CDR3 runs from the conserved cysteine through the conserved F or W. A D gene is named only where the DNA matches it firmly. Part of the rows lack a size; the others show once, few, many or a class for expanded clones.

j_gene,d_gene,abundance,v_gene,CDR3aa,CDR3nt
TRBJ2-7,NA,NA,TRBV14,CASSQEGFGGYEQYF,TGTGCCAGCAGCCAAGAGGGGTTCGGGGGTTACGAGCAGTACTTC
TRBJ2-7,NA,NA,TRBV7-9,CASSPPRVGEQYF,TGTGCCAGCAGCCCCCCCAGGGTAGGCGAGCAGTACTTC
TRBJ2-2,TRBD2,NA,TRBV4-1,CASSQDAGGPGGELFF,TGCGCCAGCAGCCAAGATGCGGGAGGTCCTGGTGGGGAGCTGTTTTTT
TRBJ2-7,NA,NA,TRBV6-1,CASSEGREVGF,TGTGCCAGCAGTGAAGGGCGGGAAGTTGGTTTC
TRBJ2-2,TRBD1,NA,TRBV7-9,CASSLGRQGAGELFF,TGTGCCAGCAGCTTAGGGAGACAGGGGGCCGGGGAGCTGTTTTTT
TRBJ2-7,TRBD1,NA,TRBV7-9,CASSSDRGQSSYEQYF,TGTGCCAGCAGCTCTGACAGGGGCCAGAGCTCCTACGAGCAGTACTTC
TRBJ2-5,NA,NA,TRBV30,CAWNGPQETQYF,TGTGCCTGGAACGGACCCCAAGAGACCCAGTACTTC
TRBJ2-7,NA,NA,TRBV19,CASSINGLEPPYEQYF,TGTGCCAGTAGTATTAATGGCTTGGAGCCCCCCTACGAGCAGTACTTC
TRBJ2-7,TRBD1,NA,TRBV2,CASSRQTGGGYEQYF,TGTGCCAGCAGTAGACAGACAGGGGGCGGCTACGAGCAGTACTTC
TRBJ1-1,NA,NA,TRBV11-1,CASSLDSQINTEAFF,TGTGCCAGCAGCTTAGATTCACAGATAAACACTGAAGCTTTCTTT
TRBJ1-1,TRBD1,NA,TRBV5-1,CASSSATGALNTEAFF,TGCGCCAGCAGCTCCGCGACAGGGGCCTTGAACACTGAAGCTTTCTTT
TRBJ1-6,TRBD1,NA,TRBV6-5,CASSSPGQANSPLHF,TGTGCCAGCAGTTCACCGGGACAGGCTAATTCACCCCTCCACTTT
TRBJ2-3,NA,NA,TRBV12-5,CASGSLTDTQYF,TGTGCTAGTGGTTCGTTGACAGATACGCAGTATTTT
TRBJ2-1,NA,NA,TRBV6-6,CATMDGAGGNEQFF,TGTGCCACGATGGACGGGGCTGGTGGCAATGAGCAGTTCTTC
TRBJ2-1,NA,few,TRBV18,CASSPRAGMTDNEQFF,TGTGCCAGCTCACCACGGGCAGGAATGACGGACAATGAGCAGTTCTTC
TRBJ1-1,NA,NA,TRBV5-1,CASSLTGRHEAFF,TGCGCCAGCAGCTTGACAGGCAGGCATGAAGCTTTCTTT
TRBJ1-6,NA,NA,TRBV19,CASRTELYNSPLHF,TGTGCCAGCAGGACTGAACTTTATAATTCACCCCTCCACTTT
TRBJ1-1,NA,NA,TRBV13,CASRQQMNTEAFF,TGTGCCAGCAGACAACAGATGAACACTGAAGCTTTCTTT
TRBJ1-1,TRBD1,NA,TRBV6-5,CASRTGGDGNTEAFF,TGTGCCAGCAGGACAGGGGGTGACGGGAACACTGAAGCTTTCTTT
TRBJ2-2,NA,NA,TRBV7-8,CASSFRRGSTGELFF,TGTGCCAGCAGCTTTAGGAGGGGGTCCACCGGGGAGCTGTTTTTT
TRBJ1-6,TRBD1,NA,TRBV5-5,CASRQGNHSPLHF,TGTGCCAGCAGACAGGGGAATCATTCACCCCTCCACTTT
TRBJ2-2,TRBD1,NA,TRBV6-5,CASTIGTGYTGELFF,TGTGCCAGCACCATCGGGACAGGCTACACCGGGGAGCTGTTTTTT
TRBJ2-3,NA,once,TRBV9,CASSVRPGLTDTQYF,TGTGCCAGCAGTGTAAGGCCTGGGCTCACAGATACGCAGTATTTT
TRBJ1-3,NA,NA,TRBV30,CAWSVRVGGGLRGNTIYF,TGTGCCTGGAGTGTACGGGTCGGAGGGGGACTGAGGGGAAACACCATATATTTT
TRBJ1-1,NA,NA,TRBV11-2,CASSFLEQPKLNTEAFF,TGTGCCAGCAGCTTCCTCGAACAGCCGAAACTGAACACTGAAGCTTTCTTT
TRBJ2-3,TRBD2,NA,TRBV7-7,CASSPLAGGRDTQYF,TGTGCCAGCAGCCCTCTAGCGGGGGGCCGAGATACGCAGTATTTT
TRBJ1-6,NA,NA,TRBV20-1,CSAGAGPKTNSPLHF,TGCAGTGCTGGTGCGGGACCCAAAACTAATTCACCCCTCCACTTT
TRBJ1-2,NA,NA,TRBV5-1,CASSWVSGYGYTF,TGCGCCAGCAGTTGGGTCTCTGGCTATGGCTACACCTTC
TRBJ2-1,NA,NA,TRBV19,CASSIKASSYNEQFF,TGTGCCAGTAGTATTAAAGCGAGCTCCTACAATGAGCAGTTCTTC
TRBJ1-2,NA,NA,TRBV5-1,CASTKTGSGAAITNYGYTF,TGCGCCAGCACCAAGACAGGAAGCGGAGCCGCGATTACTAACTATGGCTACACCTTC
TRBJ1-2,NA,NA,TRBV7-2,CASSSNYGYTF,TGTGCCAGCAGCTCTAACTATGGCTACACCTTC
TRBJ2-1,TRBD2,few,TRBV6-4,CASSDLAGGINEQFF,TGTGCCAGCAGTGACTTAGCGGGGGGAATCAATGAGCAGTTCTTC
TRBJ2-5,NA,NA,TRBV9,CASSSVEEGRPETQYF,TGTGCCAGCAGCTCTGTGGAGGAGGGCCGGCCAGAGACCCAGTACTTC
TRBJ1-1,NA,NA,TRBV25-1,CASSESHRNTEAFF,TGTGCCAGCAGTGAAAGTCACAGGAACACTGAAGCTTTCTTT
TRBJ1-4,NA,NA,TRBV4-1,CASSQDYMPGEKLFF,TGCGCCAGCAGCCAAGATTATATGCCAGGGGAAAAACTGTTTTTT
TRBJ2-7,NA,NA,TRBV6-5,CASRAERGITYEQYF,TGTGCCAGCAGGGCCGAGAGGGGGATCACCTACGAGCAGTACTTC
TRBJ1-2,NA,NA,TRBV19,CASSIGQHANYGYTF,TGTGCCAGTAGTATAGGACAGCACGCTAACTATGGCTACACCTTC
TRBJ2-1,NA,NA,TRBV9,CASSLRQNNNEQFF,TGTGCCAGCAGCTTGCGACAGAATAACAATGAGCAGTTCTTC
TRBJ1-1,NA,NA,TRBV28,CASSLSHSLNTEAFF,TGTGCCAGCAGTTTATCCCACAGCCTGAACACTGAAGCTTTCTTT
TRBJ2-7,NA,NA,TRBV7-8,CASSLAYGDEQYF,TGTGCCAGCAGCTTAGCTTACGGGGACGAGCAGTACTTC
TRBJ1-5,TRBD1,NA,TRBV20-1,CSASGQGPNQPQHF,TGCAGTGCTAGTGGACAGGGCCCCAATCAGCCCCAGCATTTT
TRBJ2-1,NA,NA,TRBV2,CASSDPLGNEQFF,TGTGCCAGCAGCGATCCCCTAGGAAATGAGCAGTTCTTC